Included here is one T cell receptor beta chain sequence, with context. Its antigen remains unidentified. These data originate in a study of a mutant IDH1 vaccine in newly diagnosed glioma. Time point indicated: week 35, safety follow-up. The investigators gave 300 ug of mutant IDH1 20-mer peptide in each vaccine dose, together with topical imiquimod. Sequencing was performed with immunoSEQ multiplex PCR; in TCRdb, only in-frame clones are kept and a portion is missing. This table holds tens of thousands of clones, 76% found once. CDR1 and CDR2 (germline): SGHDT, YYEEEE. V dropped 2 bases and J dropped 0; count of bases not matched to a gene: 2. The CDR3 spans 15 residues.

The material sequenced was PBMCs, taken from a glioma patient whose treatment included an IDH1 peptide vaccine. The sequence came from a man aged 40-55 years with glioma. This rearrangement joins TRBV5-6 to TRBJ1-5; 7 bases fit TRBD1. This chain's CDR3 is CASSLGGYSNQPQHF. Here the CDR3 DNA reads TGTGCCAGCAGCTTAGGGGGCTATAGCAATCAGCCCCAGCATTTT.